Listed here are 27 T cell receptor beta chains from one sample, sequenced in a study of blood T cell repertoires in COVID-19. The data were produced by immunoSEQ multiplex PCR, yet TCRdb's version contains in-frame clones alone and is incomplete. Here the sample spans over 120,000 clones, about 86% being singletons. Sequenced sample: peripheral blood. The receptors were sampled from a woman aged 55-70 years with acute or convalescent COVID-19.

This chain uses TRBV12-5 with TRBJ2-1; the match to TRBD2 covers 9 bases. The germline V gene encodes CDR1 LGHNT and CDR2 FRNRAP. V lost 7 bases to trimming and J lost 6 bases; unmatched junction nucleotides: 4. CDR3 length equals 13 residues. The CDR3 nucleotides read TGTGCTAGTGCGGGACTAGCCGTCAATGAGCAGTTCTTC. Its translation: CASAGLAVNEQFF.

A note on this clone: In this CDR3 the conserved last residue, phenylalanine or tryptophan, is missing, so a read error is likely. The chain carries TRBV6-2 or TRBV6-3 and TRBJ1-1; 7 bases are shared with TRBD1. The CDR3 runs to 15 residues. The V gene's germline CDR1 is MNHEY and CDR2 SVGEGT. J was trimmed by 6 bases and V by 5 bases; bases with no gene match: 12. As DNA, the CDR3 is TGTGCCAGCAGTCCGCCCGGGGACAGCTTGGCTGAAGCTTTCCTT. This sequence encodes CASSPPGDSLAEAFL.

The rearrangement joins TRBV24-1 to TRBJ1-5, with D perhaps matching TRBD1 (6 bases). The CDR3 spans 17 residues. Germline CDR1 reads KGHDR; CDR2 reads SFDVKD. Trimming took 3 bases from V and 0 from J, leaving 14 bases between them. CDR3 sequence (DNA): TGTGCCACCAGTGATCGCCAAGACAGGTTTAGCAATCAGCCCCAGCATTTT. Its translation: CATSDRQDRFSNQPQHF.

The chain recombines TRBV30 with TRBJ1-5; D is ambiguous. The germline V gene encodes CDR1 GTSNPN and CDR2 SVGIG (reference sequence). This CDR3 has 15 residues. Trimming left V 0 bases short and J 9 bases short, with 18 bases between. Written as DNA, the CDR3 is TGTGCCTGGAGTGTCGCCGCCGGCTCCTCAGGGCCCCAGCATTTT. Translated: CAWSVAAGSSGPQHF.

This chain's CDR3 is CASRSRQRPQETQYF. The CDR3 DNA follows: TGTGCCAGCAGATCCCGACAGCGACCACAAGAGACCCAGTACTTC. The chain employs TRBV28 and TRBJ2-5, with D possibly TRBD1 on 5 matching bases. The V end lost 6 bases, the J end lost 2 bases, and 16 bases lay between the germline ends. Germline V gene sequence: CDR1 MDHEN, CDR2 SYDVKM. This CDR3 is built from 15 residues.

The chain carries TRBV5-1 and TRBJ2-1; the D gene is possibly TRBD2 (6 bases). CDR3 length: 16 amino acids. Looked up from germline, CDR1 is SGHRS and CDR2 is YFSETQ. Between the trimmed V and J ends, which lost 0 bases and 2 bases, there was a span of 12 bases. CDR3 sequence: CASSLDGGSAYNEQFF. The CDR3 DNA reads TGCGCCAGCAGCTTGGACGGGGGTTCCGCCTACAATGAGCAGTTCTTC.

The CDR3 DNA reads TGTGCCTGGAGTGTAAGGAGAGTGAGACTGTCTAATTCACCCCTCCACTTT. It specifies CAWSVRRVRLSNSPLHF. V and J are TRBV30 and TRBJ1-6; D unresolved. V was clipped by 0 bases and J by 6 bases, with 18 bases between them. Germline CDR1 and CDR2: GTSNPN and SVGIG (reference sequence). This CDR3 spans 17 amino acids.

This clone was seen a handful of times. The chain carries TRBV30 and TRBJ2-1; D gene ambiguous. This CDR3 has 12 residues. The V and J ends lost 2 bases and 2 bases respectively, with 4 bases between them. Looked up from germline, CDR1 is GTSNPN and CDR2 is SVGIG (reference sequence). The CDR3 loop reads CAWSRAYNEQFF. DNA of the CDR3: TGTGCCTGGAGTCGGGCCTACAATGAGCAGTTCTTC. Variable domain in full (rest from reference TRBV30 and TRBJ2-1): SQTIHQWPATLVQPVGSPLSLECTVEGTSNPNLYWYRQAAGRGLQLLFYSVGIGQISSEVPQNLSASRPQDRQFILSSKKLLLSDSGFYLCAWSRAYNEQFFGPGTRLTVL.

The CDR3 sequence is CASSVQGEFHGYTF. The CDR3 nucleotides are TGTGCCAGTAGCGTACAGGGGGAATTCCATGGCTACACCTTC. This chain links TRBV19 with TRBJ1-2; 8 nucleotides align to TRBD1. CDR1 and CDR2 from the germline V gene are LNHDA and SQIVND (reference sequence). After removal of 6 bases from V and 6 bases from J, the junction contained 9 bases not matched to a gene. The CDR3 has 14 amino acids.

The chain links TRBV18 to TRBJ1-2; 9 bases fit TRBD1. Germline CDR1 reads KGHSH; CDR2 reads LQKENI. Trimming removed 8 bases from V and 8 bases from J; junction bases left unmatched: 9. The CDR3 has 13 residues. CDR3 nucleotide sequence: TGTGCCAGCGGCCCGTCACAGGGGGCCGGCTACACCTTC. Translating gives CASGPSQGAGYTF.

This clone was recorded at least ten times. The V call is TRBV6-5, the J call TRBJ2-7; 7 nucleotides line up with TRBD2. CDR3 length: 12 amino acids. Trimming cost V 5 bases and J 4 bases; bases outside gene matches: 2. CDR1 and CDR2 (germline): MNHEY, SVGAGI. The CDR3 is CASSPGGYEQYF. Here the CDR3 DNA reads TGTGCCAGCAGTCCGGGAGGATACGAGCAGTACTTC.

The chain employs TRBV30 and TRBJ1-1; possible D gene TRBD1, 5 bases. CDR1 GTSNPN and CDR2 SVGIG come from the germline V gene (reference sequence). The CDR3 loop spans 14 amino acids. V lost 0 bases to trimming and J lost 4 bases, with 12 bases between them. The CDR3 DNA is TGTGCCTGGAGTGTCGTCTTGGGGGGCACTGAAGCTTTCTTT. The encoded protein is CAWSVVLGGTEAFF.

The rearrangement joins TRBV28 to TRBJ1-1; D perhaps matches TRBD1 (6 bases). Deletions cut 3 bases from V and 1 base from J, with 15 bases between. The CDR3 spans 16 residues. Per the germline V gene, CDR1 is MDHEN and CDR2 is SYDVKM. The CDR3 DNA reads as TGTGCCAGCAGTTTTCCGACAGGATTACAGAACACTGAAGCTTTCTTT. It specifies CASSFPTGLQNTEAFF.

The chain is built from TRBV4-3 and TRBJ2-7; D may be TRBD1 (5 bases). Germline lookup yields CDR1 LGHNA and CDR2 YSLEER. This CDR3 region has 15 residues. V was shortened by 1 base and J by 1 base, with 11 bases between the two germline ends. CDR3 in DNA: TGCGCCAGCAGCCAAGGGGGCTATGGGTCCTACGAGCAGTACTTC. Translating it yields CASSQGGYGSYEQYF.

This chain's CDR3 is CASSEGAHRGGNQPQHF. The CDR3 DNA follows: TGTGCCAGCAGTGAAGGTGCCCACAGGGGTGGCAATCAGCCCCAGCATTTT. The chain recombines TRBV2 with TRBJ1-5; 7 bases fit TRBD1. V gave up 1 base and J gave up 2 bases; unmatched junction bases: 8. In germline, CDR1 is SNHLY, CDR2 FYNNEI. The CDR3 has 17 amino acids.

The chain is built from TRBV2 and TRBJ2-3, with 13 bases identical to TRBD2. Per germline, CDR1 SNHLY and CDR2 FYNNEI. This CDR3 region has 16 residues. V was pared by 6 bases and J by 1 base, with 4 bases of the junction left unmatched. Written as DNA, the CDR3 is TGTGCCAGCAGAGTAACTAGCGGGAGGGGCACAGATACGCAGTATTTT. Translated, it gives CASRVTSGRGTDTQYF.

This chain uses TRBV28 with TRBJ2-1, with TRBD1 matching 7 bases. J lost 0 bases, V lost 5 bases, and 7 bases had no gene match. The CDR3 runs 16 residues. Looked up from germline, CDR1 is MDHEN and CDR2 is SYDVKM. Here the CDR3 reads CASSIGQASSYNEQFF. The CDR3 coding sequence is TGTGCCAGCAGTATAGGACAGGCCAGCTCCTACAATGAGCAGTTCTTC.

The chain carries TRBV7-2 and TRBJ2-5; D unresolved. Germline CDR1 SGHTA, CDR2 FQGNSA. Trimming removed 4 bases at V and 5 bases at J, with 8 bases between. This CDR3 has 12 residues. In DNA, the CDR3 is TGTGCCAGCAGCTCCCCCGCGGAGACCCAGTACTTC. Translated: CASSSPAETQYF.

This clone was counted between two and nine times. J is TRBJ2-1 and V is TRBV2; 7 positions agree with TRBD2. With V trimmed by 2 bases and J by 6 bases, 7 bases remained unmatched. CDR3 size: 15 residues. Germline V gene data show CDR1 as SNHLY and CDR2 as FYNNEI. CDR3 sequence (DNA): TGTGCCAGCAGTGAACCGCGCGGGAGATTCAATGAGCAGTTCTTC. This translates into CASSEPRGRFNEQFF. The full variable domain, with the rest looked up from reference TRBV2 and TRBJ2-1, is EPEVTQTPSHQVTQMGQEVILRCVPISNHLYFYWYRQILGQKVEFLVSFYNNEISEKSEIFDDQFSVERPDGSNFTLKIRSTKLEDSAMYFCASSEPRGRFNEQFFGPGTRLTVL.

V usage is TRBV30 and J usage is TRBJ1-6; no definite D call. This CDR3 is built from 14 residues. CDR1 GTSNPN and CDR2 SVGIG come from the germline V gene (reference sequence). Trimming pared 5 bases from V and 5 bases from J, leaving 13 bases between. In DNA form, the CDR3 reads TGTGCCTGGGACCGGGAAGAAAATAATTCACCCCTCCACTTT. Translation: CAWDREENNSPLHF.

The gene calls are TRBV18 and TRBJ1-1, with D possibly matching TRBD1 (6 bases). The CDR3 has 15 residues. The ends were cut back, 6 bases at V and 1 base at J, with 15 bases in the middle. Germline loops: CDR1 KGHSH, CDR2 LQKENI. The CDR3 spells CASSVTGTPNTEAFF. DNA of the CDR3: TGTGCCAGCTCCGTCACAGGGACCCCGAACACTGAAGCTTTCTTT. Drawing the rest from reference TRBV18 and TRBJ1-1, the complete variable domain is NAGVMQNPRHLVRRRGQEARLRCSPMKGHSHVYWYRQLPEEGLKFMVYLQKENIIDESGMPKERFSAEFPKEGPSILRIQQVVRGDSAAYFCASSVTGTPNTEAFFGQGTRLTVV.

This clone was seen more than once but under ten times. The chain joins TRBV5-1 to TRBJ2-2, with a weak D call TRBD2 (5 bases). Trimming took 4 bases from V and 5 from J, leaving 18 bases between them. Germline-derived CDR1 and CDR2 are SGHRS and YFSETQ. The CDR3 loop spans 16 amino acids. The CDR3 coding sequence is TGCGCCAGCAGCCCTGACCATGGACTTACTACCGGGGAGCTGTTTTTT. This translates into CASSPDHGLTTGELFF.

The chain uses TRBV28 and TRBJ2-7, with TRBD1 identical over 8 bases. This CDR3 has 14 residues. The germline V gene has CDR1 MDHEN and CDR2 SYDVKM. V shed 6 bases and J 2 bases; nucleotides not matched to a gene: 6. The CDR3 DNA reads TGTGCCAGCAGCAACCCGGACAGGGCCTACGAGCAGTACTTC. This gives the protein CASSNPDRAYEQYF.

This chain connects TRBV11-3 to TRBJ2-2; 8 nucleotides line up with TRBD1. The CDR3 totals 17 residues. After removal of 0 bases from V and 6 bases from J, the junction contained 9 bases not matched to a gene. CDR1 and CDR2 (germline): SGHNT, YENEEA. CDR3 in DNA: TGTGCCAGCAGCTTAGACTCCGGGACAGGAAATGCCGGGGAGCTGTTTTTT. Translating it yields CASSLDSGTGNAGELFF.

This rearrangement joins TRBV3-1 (or the pseudogene TRBV3-2) to TRBJ2-7; 8 bases are shared with TRBD1. Germline trimming cut 5 bases from V and 6 bases from J; bases unmatched to any gene: 3. Germline V CDR1 and CDR2: LGHDT, YNNKEL (reference sequence). The CDR3 is made up of 12 amino acids. CDR3 DNA: TGTGCCAGCAGCTCAGACAGGGGCGAGCAGTACTTC. Translation: CASSSDRGEQYF.

This clone came up a few times. The chain recombines TRBV28 with TRBJ1-2, with unresolved D. Germline V gene sequence: CDR1 MDHEN, CDR2 SYDVKM. V lost 6 bases, J lost 0 bases, and 11 bases lay in between. CDR3 length equals 14 residues. For the CDR3, the DNA is TGTGCCAGCAGCCTCCCTCCTCCTAACTATGGCTACACCTTC. Protein product: CASSLPPPNYGYTF.

The chain employs TRBV3-1 (or the pseudogene TRBV3-2) and TRBJ1-4, with 9 bases that match TRBD1. This CDR3 has 15 amino acids. Trimming cost V 3 bases and J 6 bases; bases outside gene matches: 5. Germline loops: CDR1 LGHDT, CDR2 YNNKEL (reference sequence). This CDR3 is CASSQTGTGYEKLFF. The CDR3 DNA reads TGTGCCAGCAGCCAGACCGGGACAGGGTATGAAAAACTGTTTTTT.